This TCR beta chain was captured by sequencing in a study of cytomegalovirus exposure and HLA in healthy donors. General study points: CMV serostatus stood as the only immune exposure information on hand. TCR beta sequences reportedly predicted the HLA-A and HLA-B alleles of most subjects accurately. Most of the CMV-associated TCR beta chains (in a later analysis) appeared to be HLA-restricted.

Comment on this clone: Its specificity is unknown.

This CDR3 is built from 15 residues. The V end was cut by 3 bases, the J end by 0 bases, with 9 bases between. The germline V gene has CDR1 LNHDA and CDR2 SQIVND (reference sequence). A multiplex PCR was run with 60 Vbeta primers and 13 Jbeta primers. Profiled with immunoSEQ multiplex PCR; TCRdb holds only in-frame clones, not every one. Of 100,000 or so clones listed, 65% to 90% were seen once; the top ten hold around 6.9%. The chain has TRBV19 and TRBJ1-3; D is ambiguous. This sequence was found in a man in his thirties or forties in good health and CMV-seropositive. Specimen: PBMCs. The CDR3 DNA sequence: TGTGCCAGTAGTATCGCGGTAGGCTCTGGAAACACCATATATTTT. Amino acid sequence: CASSIAVGSGNTIYF.